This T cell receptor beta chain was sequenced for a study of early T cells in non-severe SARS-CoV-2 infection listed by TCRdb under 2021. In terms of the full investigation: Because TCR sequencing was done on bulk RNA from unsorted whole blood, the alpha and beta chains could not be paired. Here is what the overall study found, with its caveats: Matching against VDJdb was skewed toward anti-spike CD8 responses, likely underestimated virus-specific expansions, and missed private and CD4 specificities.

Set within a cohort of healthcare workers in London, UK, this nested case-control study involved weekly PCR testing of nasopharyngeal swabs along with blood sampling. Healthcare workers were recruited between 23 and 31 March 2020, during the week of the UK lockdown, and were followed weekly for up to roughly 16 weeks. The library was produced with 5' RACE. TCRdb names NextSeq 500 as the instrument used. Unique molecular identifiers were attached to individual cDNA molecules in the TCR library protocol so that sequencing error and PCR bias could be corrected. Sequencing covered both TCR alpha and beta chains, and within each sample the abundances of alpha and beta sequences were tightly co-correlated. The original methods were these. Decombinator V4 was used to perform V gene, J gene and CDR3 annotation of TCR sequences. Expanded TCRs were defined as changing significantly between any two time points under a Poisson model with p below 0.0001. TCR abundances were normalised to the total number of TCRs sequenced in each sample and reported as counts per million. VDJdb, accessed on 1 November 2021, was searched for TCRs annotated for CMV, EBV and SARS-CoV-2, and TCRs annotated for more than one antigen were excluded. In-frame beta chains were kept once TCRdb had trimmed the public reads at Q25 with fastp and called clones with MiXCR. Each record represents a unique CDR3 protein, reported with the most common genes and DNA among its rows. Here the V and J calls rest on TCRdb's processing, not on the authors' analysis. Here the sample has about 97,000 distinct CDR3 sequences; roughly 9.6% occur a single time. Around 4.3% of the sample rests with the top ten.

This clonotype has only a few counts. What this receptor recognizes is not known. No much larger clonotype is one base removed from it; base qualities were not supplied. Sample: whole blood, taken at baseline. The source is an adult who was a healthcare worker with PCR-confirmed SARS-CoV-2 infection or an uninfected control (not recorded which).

This receptor carries the CDR3 CATSDRGLASTDTQYF. The sequence in DNA is TGTGCCACCAGTGACCGGGGACTAGCAAGCACAGATACGCAGTATTTT. Recombination linked TRBV24-1 to TRBJ2-3; TRBD2 lines up with 9 middle nucleotides. The CDR3 spans 16 residues, from the cysteine through the phenylalanine. Only the CDR3 region is kept as DNA, spanning 48 bases read in frame from base 1. The germline V gene specifies KGHDR as CDR1 and SFDVKD as CDR2. Germline trimming amounts to 4 bases on V and 0 bases on J, with 4 as the count of junction bases outside the gene matches.